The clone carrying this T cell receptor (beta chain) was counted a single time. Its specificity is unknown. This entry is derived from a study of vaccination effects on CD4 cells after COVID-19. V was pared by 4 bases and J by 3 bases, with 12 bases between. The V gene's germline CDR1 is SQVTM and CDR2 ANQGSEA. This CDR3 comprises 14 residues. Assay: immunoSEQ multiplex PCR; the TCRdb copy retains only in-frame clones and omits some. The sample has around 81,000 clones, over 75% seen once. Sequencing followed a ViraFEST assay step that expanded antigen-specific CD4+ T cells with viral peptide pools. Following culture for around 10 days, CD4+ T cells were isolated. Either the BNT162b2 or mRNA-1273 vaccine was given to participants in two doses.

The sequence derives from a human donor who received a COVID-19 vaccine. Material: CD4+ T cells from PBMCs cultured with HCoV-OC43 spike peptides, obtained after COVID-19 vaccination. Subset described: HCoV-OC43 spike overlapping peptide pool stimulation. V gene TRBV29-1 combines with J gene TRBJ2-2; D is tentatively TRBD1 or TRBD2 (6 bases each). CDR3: CSVGGAQDTGELFF. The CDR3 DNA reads TGCAGCGTTGGGGGGGCCCAGGACACCGGGGAGCTGTTTTTT.